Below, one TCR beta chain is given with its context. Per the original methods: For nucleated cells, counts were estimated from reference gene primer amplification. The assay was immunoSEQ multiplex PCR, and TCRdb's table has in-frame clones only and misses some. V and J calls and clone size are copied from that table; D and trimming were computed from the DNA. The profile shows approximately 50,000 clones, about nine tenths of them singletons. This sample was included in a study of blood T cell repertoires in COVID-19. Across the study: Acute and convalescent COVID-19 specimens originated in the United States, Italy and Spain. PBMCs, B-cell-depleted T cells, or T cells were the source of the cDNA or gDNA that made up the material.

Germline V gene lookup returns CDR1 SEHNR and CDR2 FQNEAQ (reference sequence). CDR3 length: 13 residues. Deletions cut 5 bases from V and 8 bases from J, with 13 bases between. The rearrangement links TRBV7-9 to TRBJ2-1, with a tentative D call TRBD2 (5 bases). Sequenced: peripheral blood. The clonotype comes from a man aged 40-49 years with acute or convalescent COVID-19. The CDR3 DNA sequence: TGTGCCAGCAGCCTCGCGGGTGGGGATGAGCAGTTCTTC. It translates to CASSLAGGDEQFF.